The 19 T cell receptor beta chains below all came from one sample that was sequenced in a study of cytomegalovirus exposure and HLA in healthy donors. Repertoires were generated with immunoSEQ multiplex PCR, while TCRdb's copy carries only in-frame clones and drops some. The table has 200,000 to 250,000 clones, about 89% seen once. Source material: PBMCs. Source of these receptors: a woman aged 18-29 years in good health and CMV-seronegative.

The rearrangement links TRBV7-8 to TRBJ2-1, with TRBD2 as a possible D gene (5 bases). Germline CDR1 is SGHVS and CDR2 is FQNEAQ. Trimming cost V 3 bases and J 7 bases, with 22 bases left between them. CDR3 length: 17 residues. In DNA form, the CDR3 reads TGTGCCAGCAGCTTTTTATCGGTGGTCGATACGGGAAATGAGCAGTTCTTC. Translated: CASSFLSVVDTGNEQFF.

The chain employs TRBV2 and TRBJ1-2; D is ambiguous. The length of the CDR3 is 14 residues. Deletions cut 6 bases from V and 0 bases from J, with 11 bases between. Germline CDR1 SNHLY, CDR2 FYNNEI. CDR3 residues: CASRGLTANYGYTF. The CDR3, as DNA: TGTGCCAGCAGGGGCCTGACCGCTAACTATGGCTACACCTTC.

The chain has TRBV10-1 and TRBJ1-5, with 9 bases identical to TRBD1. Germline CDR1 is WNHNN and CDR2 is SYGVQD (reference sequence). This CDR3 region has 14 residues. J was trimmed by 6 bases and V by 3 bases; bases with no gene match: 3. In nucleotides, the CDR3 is TGCGCCAGCAGTGATAACAGGGGGCTTCAGCCCCAGCATTTT. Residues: CASSDNRGLQPQHF.

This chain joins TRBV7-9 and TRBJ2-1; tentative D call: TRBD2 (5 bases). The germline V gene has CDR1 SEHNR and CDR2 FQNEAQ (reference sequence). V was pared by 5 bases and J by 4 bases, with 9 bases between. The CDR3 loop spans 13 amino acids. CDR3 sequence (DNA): TGTGCCAGCAGCCCACCGGGGTACAATGAGCAGTTCTTC. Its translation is CASSPPGYNEQFF.

Here the CDR3 reads CASIPTVREQFF. In nucleotides, the CDR3 is TGTGCCAGCATCCCAACAGTTAGGGAGCAGTTCTTC. The rearrangement links TRBV5-6 to TRBJ2-1, with D unresolved. Trimming stripped 6 bases from V and 10 bases from J, with 14 bases between. In germline, CDR1 is SGHDT, CDR2 YYEEEE. The CDR3 runs 12 residues.

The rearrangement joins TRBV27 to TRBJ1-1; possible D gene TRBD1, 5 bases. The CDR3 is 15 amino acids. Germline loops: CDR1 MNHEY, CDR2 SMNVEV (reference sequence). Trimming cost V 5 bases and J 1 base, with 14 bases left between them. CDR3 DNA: TGTGCCAGCAGTGGAGGGACGGTAAAGAACACTGAAGCTTTCTTT. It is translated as CASSGGTVKNTEAFF.

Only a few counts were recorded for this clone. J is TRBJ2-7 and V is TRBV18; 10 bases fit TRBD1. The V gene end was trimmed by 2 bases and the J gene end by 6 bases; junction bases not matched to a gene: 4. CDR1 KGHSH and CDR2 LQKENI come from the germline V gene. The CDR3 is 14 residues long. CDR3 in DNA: TGTGCCAGCTCACCAGCGACAGGGGGCGGCGAGCAGTACTTC. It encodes CASSPATGGGEQYF.

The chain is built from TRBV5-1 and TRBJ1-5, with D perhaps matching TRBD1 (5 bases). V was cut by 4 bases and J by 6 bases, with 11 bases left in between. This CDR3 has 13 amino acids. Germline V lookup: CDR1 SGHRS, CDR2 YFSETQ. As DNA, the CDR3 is TGCGCCAGCAGCGGGGGAGGGAGTCAGCCCCAGCATTTT. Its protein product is CASSGGGSQPQHF.

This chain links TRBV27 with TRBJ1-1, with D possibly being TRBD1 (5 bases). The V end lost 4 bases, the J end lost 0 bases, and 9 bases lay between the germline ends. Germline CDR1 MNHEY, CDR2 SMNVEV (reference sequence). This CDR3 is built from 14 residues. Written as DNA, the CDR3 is TGTGCCAGCAGTTGGGGGGAGGTGAACACTGAAGCTTTCTTT. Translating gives CASSWGEVNTEAFF.

The CDR3 nucleotides read TGTGCCAGCAGCACAGTACGAGACAGGGGAAATGAAAAACTGTTTTTT. Protein: CASSTVRDRGNEKLFF. This sequence joins TRBV11-2 and TRBJ1-4; 8 bases agree with TRBD1. Germline CDR1 is SGHAT and CDR2 is FQNNGV. The CDR3 is 16 residues long. V lost 5 bases and J lost 5; bases outside the gene matches: 10.

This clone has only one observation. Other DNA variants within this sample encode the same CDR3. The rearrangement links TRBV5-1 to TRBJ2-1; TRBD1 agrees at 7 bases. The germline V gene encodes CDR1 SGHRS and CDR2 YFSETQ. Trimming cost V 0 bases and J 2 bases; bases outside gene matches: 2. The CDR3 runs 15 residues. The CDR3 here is CASSLGQGAYNEQFF. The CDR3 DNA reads TGCGCCAGCAGCTTGGGACAGGGAGCCTACAATGAGCAGTTCTTC. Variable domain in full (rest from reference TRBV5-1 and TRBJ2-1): KAGVTQTPRYLIKTRGQQVTLSCSPISGHRSVSWYQQTPGQGLQFLFEYFSETQRNKGNFPGRFSGRQFSNSRSEMNVSTLELGDSALYLCASSLGQGAYNEQFFGPGTRLTVL.

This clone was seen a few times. For the CDR3, the DNA is TGTGCCAGTAGAGGCGAGGGACACCAGAGGTACGAGCAGTACTTC. It encodes CASRGEGHQRYEQYF. This rearrangement joins TRBV19 to TRBJ2-7; a weak D match, TRBD1 (6 bases). Germline V CDR1 and CDR2: LNHDA, SQIVND (reference sequence). The CDR3 is 15 residues long. V was pared by 6 bases and J by 4 bases, with 19 bases between. The complete variable domain, with remaining parts taken from reference TRBV19 and TRBJ2-7, reads DGGITQSPKYLFRKEGQNVTLSCEQNLNHDAMYWYRQDPGQGLRLIYYSQIVNDFQKGDIAEGYSVSREKKESFPLTVTSAQKNPTAFYLCASRGEGHQRYEQYFGPGTRLTVT.

CDR3 in amino acids: CASSLGQGAGANVLTF. DNA of the CDR3: TGTGCCAGCAGCTTAGGACAGGGGGCTGGGGCCAACGTCCTGACTTTC. The J gene is TRBJ2-6, the V gene TRBV7-9; 9 nucleotides line up with TRBD1. The length of the CDR3 is 16 residues. V was clipped by 1 base and J by 2 bases; unmatched bases: 0. CDR1 and CDR2 (germline): SEHNR, FQNEAQ (reference sequence).

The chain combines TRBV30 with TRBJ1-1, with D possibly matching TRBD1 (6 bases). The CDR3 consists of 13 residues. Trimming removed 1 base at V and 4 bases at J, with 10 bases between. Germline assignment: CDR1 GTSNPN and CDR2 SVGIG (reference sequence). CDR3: CAWSEQGTTEAFF. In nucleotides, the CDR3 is TGTGCCTGGAGTGAACAGGGAACCACTGAAGCTTTCTTT.

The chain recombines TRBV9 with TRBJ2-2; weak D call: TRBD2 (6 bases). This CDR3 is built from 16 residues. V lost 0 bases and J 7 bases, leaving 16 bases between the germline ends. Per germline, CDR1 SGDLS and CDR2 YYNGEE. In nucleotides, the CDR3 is TGTGCCAGCAGCGTAGATGGCGGGACTCACGGCGGGGAGCTGTTTTTT. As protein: CASSVDGGTHGGELFF. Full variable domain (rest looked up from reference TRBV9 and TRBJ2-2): DSGVTQTPKHLITATGQRVTLRCSPRSGDLSVYWYQQSLDQGLQFLIQYYNGEERAKGNILERFSAQQFPDLHSELNLSSLELGDSALYFCASSVDGGTHGGELFFGEGSRLTVL.

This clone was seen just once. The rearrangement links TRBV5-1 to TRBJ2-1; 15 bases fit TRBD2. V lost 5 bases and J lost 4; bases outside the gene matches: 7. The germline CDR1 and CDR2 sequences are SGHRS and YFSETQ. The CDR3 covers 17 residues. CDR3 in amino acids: CASRERTSGRAYNEQFF. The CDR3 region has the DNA TGCGCCAGCAGGGAGAGGACTAGCGGGAGGGCGTACAATGAGCAGTTCTTC.

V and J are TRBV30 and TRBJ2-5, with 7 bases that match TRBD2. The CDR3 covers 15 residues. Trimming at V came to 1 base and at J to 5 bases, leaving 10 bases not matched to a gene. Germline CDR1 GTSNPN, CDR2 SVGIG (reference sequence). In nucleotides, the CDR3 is TGTGCCTGGAGTGGAGAGCTCAGGGAGGGGGAGACCCAGTACTTC. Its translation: CAWSGELREGETQYF.

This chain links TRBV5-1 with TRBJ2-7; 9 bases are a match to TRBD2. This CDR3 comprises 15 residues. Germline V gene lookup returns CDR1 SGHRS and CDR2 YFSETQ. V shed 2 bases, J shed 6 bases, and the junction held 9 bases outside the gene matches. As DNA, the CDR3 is TGCGCCAGCAGCTTAGCGCGGGGGGGCACCGGCGAGCAGTACTTC. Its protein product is CASSLARGGTGEQYF.

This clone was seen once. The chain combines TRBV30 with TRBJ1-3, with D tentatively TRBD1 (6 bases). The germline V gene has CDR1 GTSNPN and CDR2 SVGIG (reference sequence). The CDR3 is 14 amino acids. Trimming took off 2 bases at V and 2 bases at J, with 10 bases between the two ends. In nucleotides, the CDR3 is TGTGCCTGGAGTCAACAGGGTACTGGAAACACCATATATTTT. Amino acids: CAWSQQGTGNTIYF.